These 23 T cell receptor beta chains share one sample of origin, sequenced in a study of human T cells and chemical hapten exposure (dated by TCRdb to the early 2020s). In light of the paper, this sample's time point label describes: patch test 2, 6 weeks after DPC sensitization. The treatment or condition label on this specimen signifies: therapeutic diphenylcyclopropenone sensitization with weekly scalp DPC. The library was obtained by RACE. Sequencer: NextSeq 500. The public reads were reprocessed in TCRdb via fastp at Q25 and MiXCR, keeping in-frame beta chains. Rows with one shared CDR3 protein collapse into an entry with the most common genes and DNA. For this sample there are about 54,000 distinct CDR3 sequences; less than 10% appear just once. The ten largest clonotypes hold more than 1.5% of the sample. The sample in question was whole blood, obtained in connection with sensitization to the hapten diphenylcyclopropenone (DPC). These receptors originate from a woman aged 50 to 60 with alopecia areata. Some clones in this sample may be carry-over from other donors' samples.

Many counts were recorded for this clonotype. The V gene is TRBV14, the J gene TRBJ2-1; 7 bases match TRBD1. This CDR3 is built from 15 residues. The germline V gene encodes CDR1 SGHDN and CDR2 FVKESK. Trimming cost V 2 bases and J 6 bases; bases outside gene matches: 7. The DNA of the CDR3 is TGTGCCAGCAGCCAAACAGGGGTGGACTTCAATGAGCAGTTCTTC. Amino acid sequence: CASSQTGVDFNEQFF. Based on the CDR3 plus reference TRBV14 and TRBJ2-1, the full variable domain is EAGVTQFPSHSVIEKGQTVTLRCDPISGHDNLYWYRRVMGKEIKFLLHFVKESKQDESGMPNNRFLAERTGGTYSTLKVQPAELEDSGVYFCASSQTGVDFNEQFFGPGTRLTVL.

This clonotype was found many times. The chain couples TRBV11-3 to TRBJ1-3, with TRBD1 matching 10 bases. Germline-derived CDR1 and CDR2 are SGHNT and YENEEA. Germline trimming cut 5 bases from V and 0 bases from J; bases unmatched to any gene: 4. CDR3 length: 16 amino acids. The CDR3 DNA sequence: TGTGCCAGCAGCCCGGGACAGGGGATCTCTGGAAACACCATATATTTT. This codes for CASSPGQGISGNTIYF. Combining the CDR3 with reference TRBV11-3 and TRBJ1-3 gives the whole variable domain EAGVVQSPRYKIIEKKQPVAFWCNPISGHNTLYWYLQNLGQGPELLIRYENEEAVDDSQLPKDRFSAERLKGVDSTLKIQPAELGDSAVYLCASSPGQGISGNTIYFGEGSWLTVV.

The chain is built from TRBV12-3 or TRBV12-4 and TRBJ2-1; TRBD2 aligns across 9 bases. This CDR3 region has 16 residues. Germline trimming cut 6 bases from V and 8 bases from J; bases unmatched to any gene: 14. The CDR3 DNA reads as TGTGCCAGCAGCTCGTTTTTAGGTAGCGGGGGTGATGAGCAGTTCTTC. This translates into CASSSFLGSGGDEQFF.

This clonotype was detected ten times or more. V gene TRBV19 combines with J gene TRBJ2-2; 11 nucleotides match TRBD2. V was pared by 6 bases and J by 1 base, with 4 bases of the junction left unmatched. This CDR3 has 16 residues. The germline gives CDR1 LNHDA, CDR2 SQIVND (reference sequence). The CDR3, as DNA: TGTGCCAGTAGCATACTAGCGGGAGTGAACACCGGGGAGCTGTTTTTT. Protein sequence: CASSILAGVNTGELFF.

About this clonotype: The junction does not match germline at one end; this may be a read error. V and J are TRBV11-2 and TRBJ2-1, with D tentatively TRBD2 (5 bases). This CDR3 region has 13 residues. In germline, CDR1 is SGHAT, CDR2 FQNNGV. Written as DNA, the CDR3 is TGTACCAGCAGCTTAGACTATCGCATCGAGCAGTTCTTC. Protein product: CTSSLDYRIEQFF.

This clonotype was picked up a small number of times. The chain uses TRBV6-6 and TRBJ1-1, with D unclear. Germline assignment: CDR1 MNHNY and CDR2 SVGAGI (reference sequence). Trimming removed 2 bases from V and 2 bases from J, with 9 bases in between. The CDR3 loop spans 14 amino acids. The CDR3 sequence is CASSYPLGNTEAFF. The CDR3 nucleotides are TGTGCCAGCAGTTACCCCCTGGGAAACACTGAAGCTTTCTTT.

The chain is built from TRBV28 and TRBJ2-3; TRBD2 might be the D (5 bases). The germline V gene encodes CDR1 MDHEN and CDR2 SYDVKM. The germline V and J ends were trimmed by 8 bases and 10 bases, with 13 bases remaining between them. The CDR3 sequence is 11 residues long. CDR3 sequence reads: CASGTARAQYF. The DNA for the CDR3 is TGTGCCAGCGGAACGGCGAGGGCGCAGTATTTT.

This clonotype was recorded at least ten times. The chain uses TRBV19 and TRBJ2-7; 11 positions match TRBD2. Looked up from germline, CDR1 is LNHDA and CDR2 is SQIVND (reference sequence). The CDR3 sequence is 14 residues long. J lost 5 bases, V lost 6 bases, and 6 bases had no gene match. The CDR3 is CASSTTSGTHEQYF. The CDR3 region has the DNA TGTGCCAGTAGCACGACTAGCGGGACCCACGAGCAGTACTTC.

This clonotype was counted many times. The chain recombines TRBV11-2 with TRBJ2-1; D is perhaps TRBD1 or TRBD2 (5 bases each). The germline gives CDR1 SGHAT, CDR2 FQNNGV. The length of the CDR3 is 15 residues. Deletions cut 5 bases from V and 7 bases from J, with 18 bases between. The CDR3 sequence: CASSVAWGSGNEQFF. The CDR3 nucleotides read TGTGCCAGCAGCGTAGCGTGGGGGTCCGGGAATGAGCAGTTCTTC.

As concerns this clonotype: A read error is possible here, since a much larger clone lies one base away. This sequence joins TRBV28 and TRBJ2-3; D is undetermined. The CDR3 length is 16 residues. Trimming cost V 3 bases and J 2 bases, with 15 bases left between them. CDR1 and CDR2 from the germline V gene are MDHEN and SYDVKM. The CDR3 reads CASSFGEQLITDTQYF. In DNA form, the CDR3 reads TGTGCCAGCAGTTTCGGAGAACAGTTGATCACAGATACGCAGTATTTT.

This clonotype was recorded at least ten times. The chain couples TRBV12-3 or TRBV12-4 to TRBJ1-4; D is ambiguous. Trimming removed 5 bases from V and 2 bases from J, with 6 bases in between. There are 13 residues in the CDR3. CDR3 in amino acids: CASSLGTNEKLFF. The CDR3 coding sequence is TGTGCCAGCAGTCTAGGGACTAATGAAAAACTGTTTTTT.

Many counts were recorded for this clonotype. Here the CDR3 reads CASSSRDTYEQYF. In DNA form, the CDR3 reads TGTGCCAGCAGCTCCCGGGACACCTACGAGCAGTACTTC. The chain links TRBV7-2 to TRBJ2-7, with D perhaps matching TRBD1 (6 bases). Germline CDR1 is SGHTA and CDR2 is FQGNSA. The V end was cut by 4 bases, the J end by 2 bases, with 9 bases between. The length of the CDR3 is 13 residues.

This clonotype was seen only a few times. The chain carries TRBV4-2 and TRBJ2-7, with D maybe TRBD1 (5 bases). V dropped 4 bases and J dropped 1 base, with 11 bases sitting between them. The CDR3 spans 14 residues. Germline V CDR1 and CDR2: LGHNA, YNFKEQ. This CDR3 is CASSPVDKSYEQYF. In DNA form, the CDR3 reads TGTGCCAGCAGCCCTGTGGACAAATCCTACGAGCAGTACTTC.

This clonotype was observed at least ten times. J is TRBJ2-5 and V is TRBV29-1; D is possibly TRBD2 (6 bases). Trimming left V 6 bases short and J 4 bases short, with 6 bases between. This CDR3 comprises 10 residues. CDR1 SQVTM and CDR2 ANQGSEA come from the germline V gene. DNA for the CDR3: TGCAGCGTCGGGGGAGAGACCCAGTACTTC. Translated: CSVGGETQYF.

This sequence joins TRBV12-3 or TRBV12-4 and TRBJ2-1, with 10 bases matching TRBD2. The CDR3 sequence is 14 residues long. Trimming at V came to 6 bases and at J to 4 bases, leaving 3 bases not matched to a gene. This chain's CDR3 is CASSGLAAYNEQFF. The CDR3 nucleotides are TGTGCCAGCAGCGGACTAGCGGCATACAATGAGCAGTTCTTC.

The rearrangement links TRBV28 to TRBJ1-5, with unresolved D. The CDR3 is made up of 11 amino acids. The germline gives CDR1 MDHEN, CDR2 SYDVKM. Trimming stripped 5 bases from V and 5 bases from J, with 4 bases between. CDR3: CASSIHQPQHF. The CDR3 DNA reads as TGTGCCAGCAGTATACATCAGCCCCAGCATTTT.

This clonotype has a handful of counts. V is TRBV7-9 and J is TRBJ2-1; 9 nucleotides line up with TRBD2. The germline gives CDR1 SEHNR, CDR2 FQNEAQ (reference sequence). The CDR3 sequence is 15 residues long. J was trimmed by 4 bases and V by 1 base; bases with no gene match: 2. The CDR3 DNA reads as TGTGCCAGCAGCTTAGGGACTAGCGATTACAATGAGCAGTTCTTC. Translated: CASSLGTSDYNEQFF.

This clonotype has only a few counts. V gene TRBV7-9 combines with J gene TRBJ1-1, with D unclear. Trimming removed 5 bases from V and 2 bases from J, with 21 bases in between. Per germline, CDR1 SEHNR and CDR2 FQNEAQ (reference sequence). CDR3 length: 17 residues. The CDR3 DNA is TGTGCCAGCAGCCCTATTCTGAACAAAGGGCGTAACACTGAAGCTTTCTTT. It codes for CASSPILNKGRNTEAFF.

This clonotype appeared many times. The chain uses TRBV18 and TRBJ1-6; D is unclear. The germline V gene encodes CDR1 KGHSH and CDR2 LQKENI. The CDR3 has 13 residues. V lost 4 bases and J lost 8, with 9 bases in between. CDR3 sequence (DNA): TGTGCCAGCTCACGGGAACGGGATTCACCCCTCCACTTT. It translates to CASSRERDSPLHF.

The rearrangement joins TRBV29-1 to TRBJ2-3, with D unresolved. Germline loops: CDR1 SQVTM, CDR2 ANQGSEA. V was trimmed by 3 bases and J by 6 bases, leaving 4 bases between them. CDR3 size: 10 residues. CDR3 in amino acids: CSVDQDTQYF. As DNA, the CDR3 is TGCAGCGTTGACCAGGATACGCAGTATTTT.

The CDR3 coding sequence is TGTGCCAGCAGCTTAGGAAGAAATTCACCCCTCCACTTT. Translated: CASSLGRNSPLHF. V and J are TRBV7-8 and TRBJ1-6; unclear D gene. The CDR3 totals 13 residues. Between the trimmed V and J ends, which lost 1 base and 7 bases, there was a span of 5 bases. Per germline, CDR1 SGHVS and CDR2 FQNEAQ. Full variable domain (missing parts from reference TRBV7-8 and TRBJ1-6): GAGVSQSPRYKVAKRGQDVALRCDPISGHVSLFWYQQALGQGPEFLTYFQNEAQLDKSGLPSDRFFAERPEGSVSTLKIQRTQQEDSAVYLCASSLGRNSPLHFGNGTRLTVT.

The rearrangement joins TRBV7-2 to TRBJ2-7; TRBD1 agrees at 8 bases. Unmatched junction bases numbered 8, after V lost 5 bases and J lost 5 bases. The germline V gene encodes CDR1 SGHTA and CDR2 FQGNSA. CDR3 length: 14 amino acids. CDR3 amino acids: CASSQDRAPDEQYF. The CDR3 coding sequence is TGTGCCAGCAGCCAGGACAGGGCGCCAGACGAGCAGTACTTC.

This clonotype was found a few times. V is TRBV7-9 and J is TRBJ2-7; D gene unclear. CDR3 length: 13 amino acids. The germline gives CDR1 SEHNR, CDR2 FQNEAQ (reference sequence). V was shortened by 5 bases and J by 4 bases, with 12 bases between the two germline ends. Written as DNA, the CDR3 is TGTGCCAGCAGCCGAAAGGAGAGGTACGAGCAGTACTTC. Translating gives CASSRKERYEQYF.